The rows below give T cell receptor beta chains drawn from one sample of a study of monozygotic twins with inflammatory bowel disease. TCRdb reprocessed the 5' RACE reads and stores each CDR3 protein as one record, lacking DNA. Recorded for this sample: about 140,000 distinct CDR3 sequences. Sequencing input: blood. These receptors were taken from a human donor with ulcerative colitis or Crohn's disease, or a healthy co-twin of an affected twin (not recorded which). The CDR3 runs from the conserved cysteine through the conserved F or W. Fields, in order: J gene, V gene, CDR3 protein.

J: TRBJ1-5
V: TRBV24-1
CDR3: CATSVESGAGNQPQHF

J: TRBJ1-5
V: TRBV7-9
CDR3: CASSPGTGDDQPQHF

J: TRBJ2-7
V: TRBV5-1
CDR3: CASSLDPRTGSNEQYF

J: TRBJ2-7
V: TRBV7-2
CDR3: CASSFRGNDEQYF

J: TRBJ1-1
V: TRBV27
CDR3: CASSDRGPTEAFF

J: TRBJ1-4
V: TRBV29-1
CDR3: CSVQGQDEKLFF

J: TRBJ2-1
V: TRBV11-1
CDR3: CASSLGPWDEQFF

J: TRBJ2-1
V: TRBV7-2
CDR3: CASRSTGGEQFF

J: TRBJ1-1
V: TRBV28
CDR3: CASRTGGLAFF

J: TRBJ1-5
V: TRBV18
CDR3: CASSWDSNQPQHF

J: TRBJ2-5
V: TRBV12-3/TRBV12-4
CDR3: CASSFDRGLSNKGETQYF

J: TRBJ2-7
V: TRBV3-1
CDR3: CASSQVYEQYF

J: TRBJ2-3
V: TRBV18
CDR3: CASSLPSGFLSTDTQYF

J: TRBJ1-2
V: TRBV29-1
CDR3: CSVEDPVYGYTF

J: TRBJ2-5
V: TRBV5-1
CDR3: CASSLGTSGLETQYF

J: TRBJ2-7
V: TRBV7-2
CDR3: CASSLSGTSYEQYF

J: TRBJ1-5
V: TRBV7-9
CDR3: CASSPLTGNQPQIQHF

J: TRBJ2-3
V: TRBV6-2/TRBV6-3
CDR3: CASSYPRTQGLSDTQYF

J: TRBJ2-4
V: TRBV5-1
CDR3: CASSYPGGNIQYF

J: TRBJ2-3
V: TRBV7-2
CDR3: CASSSSRIPDTQYF

J: TRBJ2-5
V: TRBV5-1
CDR3: CASRPGWTSGGPSQETQYF

J: TRBJ1-5
V: TRBV6-2/TRBV6-3
CDR3: CASSYRDRDGASNQPQHF

J: TRBJ2-1
V: TRBV20-1
CDR3: CSARQGYNEQFF

J: TRBJ2-1
V: TRBV7-2
CDR3: CASSLGPVTQLNEQFF

J: TRBJ1-1
V: TRBV7-2
CDR3: CASSHNRLNTEAFF

J: TRBJ2-3
V: TRBV12-2
CDR3: CASRLDSGAGSDTQYF

J: TRBJ1-3
V: TRBV7-2
CDR3: CASSSQRNTIYF

J: TRBJ2-4
V: TRBV4-1
CDR3: CASSLMGGVAKNIQYF

J: TRBJ2-2
V: TRBV7-3
CDR3: CASSAGPSGQGKSGELFF

J: TRBJ2-5
V: TRBV20-1
CDR3: CSARDRLAGDRETQYF

J: TRBJ2-7
V: TRBV18
CDR3: CASSPGTYPNYEQYF

J: TRBJ2-2
V: TRBV4-2
CDR3: CASSSRDLHTGELFF

J: TRBJ2-1
V: TRBV5-1
CDR3: CASGGGTYSYNEQFF

J: TRBJ2-1
V: TRBV9
CDR3: CASTPGLAGDNEQFF

J: TRBJ2-7
V: TRBV20-1
CDR3: CSAKGTSGGYEQYF

J: TRBJ2-1
V: TRBV19
CDR3: CASSSSGGATNEQFF

J: TRBJ2-3
V: TRBV20-1
CDR3: CSAIYEASTDTQYF

J: TRBJ2-1
V: TRBV5-4
CDR3: CASSSATSGPGNEQFF

J: TRBJ2-2
V: TRBV5-1
CDR3: CASSPKTHTGELFF

J: TRBJ2-7
V: TRBV7-9
CDR3: CAIAPSHEQYF

J: TRBJ2-1
V: TRBV5-1
CDR3: CASSLGGGDYNEQFF

J: TRBJ2-3
V: TRBV5-4
CDR3: CASSPMEDTQYF

J: TRBJ2-3
V: TRBV5-1
CDR3: CASSRGGTSRTSTDTQYF

J: TRBJ1-6
V: TRBV20-1
CDR3: CSARVRQGNSPLHF

J: TRBJ1-4
V: TRBV7-2
CDR3: CASSLGGGTGNEKLFF

J: TRBJ2-2
V: TRBV20-1
CDR3: CSARTITGELFF